The entry that follows covers one TCR beta chain sequence. The sample is drawn from a study of blood T cell repertoires in COVID-19. Background on the study: COVID-19 samples from acute and convalescent phases originated in the United States, Italy and Spain. Sources were T cells, B-cell-depleted T cells, or PBMCs; the material itself was cDNA or gDNA.

Germline assignment: CDR1 SGHTA and CDR2 FQGNSA. The CDR3 length is 12 residues. Between the trimmed V and J ends, which lost 5 bases and 6 bases, there was a span of 8 bases. Data came from immunoSEQ multiplex PCR; TCRdb stores just in-frame clones and leaves some out. This table has about 59,000 clones, 90% appearing once. The rearrangement uses TRBV7-2 and TRBJ1-5; D is unclear. The receptor's source is a man older than 75 with acute or convalescent COVID-19. Sequenced: peripheral blood. The CDR3 here is CASSPRGQPQHF. In DNA, the CDR3 is TGTGCCAGCAGCCCTAGAGGTCAGCCCCAGCATTTT.